This T cell receptor (beta chain) was identified in a study of PD-1 blockade in classical Hodgkin lymphoma. Study-level background: Administration of nivolumab to patients was at 3 mg/kg intravenously every 2 weeks. Study observations and caveats: Reported baseline diversity: healthy donors highest, relapsed/refractory patients lowest. By cycle point C4D1, TCR diversity had risen significantly in CD4+ cells (but not CD8+ cells). Complete responders' baseline diversity resembled that of newly diagnosed patients.

Concerning this clone itself: Its matching antigen is unknown.

Sequencing used immunoSEQ multiplex PCR; TCRdb keeps in-frame clones, though not all of them. This table has tens of thousands of clones, almost 85% appearing once. V lost 6 bases and J 6 bases, leaving 11 bases between the germline ends. Germline CDR1 MNHNS, CDR2 SASEGT. There are 13 residues in the CDR3. Sample time point: cycle 4 day 1 (C4D1), after 5 to 7 weeks of nivolumab. All patients experienced relapse after autologous stem cell transplantation, and brentuximab vedotin exposure was variable. The receptor comes from a human donor with classical Hodgkin lymphoma. This chain joins TRBV6-1 and TRBJ2-2; the D is unclear. Sequences were derived from peripheral blood mononuclear cells (PBMCs), sampled before the fourth cycle of nivolumab. CDR3 loop: CASSQGFPGELFF. The CDR3 bases are TGTGCCAGCAGCCAAGGGTTCCCCGGGGAGCTGTTTTTT.